These 2 T cell receptor beta chains came from one sample sequenced in a study of tumor and adjacent non-tumor tissue in lung cancer. TCRbeta libraries were built with three rounds of nested PCR, modified from ARM-PCR. From the multiplex PCR reads, TCRdb called clonotypes with MiXCR, one entry per CDR3 protein. Of 55,000 to 75,000 distinct CDR3 sequences detected, 60% appear once; the ten largest clones hold roughly a fifth. No cell sorting was done before RNA was extracted from the tissue. The specimen sequenced was lung tumor tissue. These receptor sequences come from a man aged 50 to 59 with non-small cell lung cancer.

A remark on this clonotype: A much bigger clone sits one base away, suggesting this may be a read error. This chain links TRBV29-1 with TRBJ2-7; TRBD2 agrees at 14 bases. The germline gives CDR1 SQVTM, CDR2 ANQGSEA. This CDR3 is built from 13 residues. The CDR3 protein is CSAGTSGRRELYF. The CDR3 DNA follows: TGCAGCGCAGGGACTAGCGGGAGACGCGAGCTGTACTTC.

This clonotype was counted a few times. With a much larger clone just one base away, this may be a read error. The chain uses TRBV29-1 and TRBJ1-4; a weak D match, TRBD1 (6 bases). The CDR3 contains 12 residues. CDR1 and CDR2 from the germline V gene are SQVTM and ANQGSEA. CDR3 sequence: CIAMGGEGKLFF. The DNA of the CDR3 is TGCATCGCAATGGGGGGCGAAGGCAAACTGTTTTTT.